These 4 T cell receptor beta chains were all obtained from the same sample, sequenced in a study of blood T cell repertoires in COVID-19. Clones were sequenced by immunoSEQ multiplex PCR, and TCRdb holds only the in-frame ones, with some missing. This sample has roughly 230,000 clones, with about 85% found just once. Sequenced input: peripheral blood. Receptor source: a man aged 40-55 years with acute or convalescent COVID-19.

This chain uses TRBV27 with TRBJ1-6; D is possibly TRBD1 (6 bases). Trimming took 1 base from V and 6 from J, leaving 13 bases between them. From germline, CDR1 is MNHEY and CDR2 SMNVEV (reference sequence). The CDR3 length is 16 residues. The CDR3 sequence is CASSLLDRASNSPLHF. CDR3 in DNA: TGTGCCAGCAGTTTATTGGACAGAGCCAGTAATTCACCCCTCCACTTT.

V and J are TRBV6-5 and TRBJ2-3; D is unresolved. The CDR3 is made up of 14 amino acids. The V gene lost 1 base and the J gene lost 1 base, with 6 bases spanning the gap. Germline V gives CDR1 MNHEY, CDR2 SVGAGI. In DNA, the CDR3 is TGTGCCAGCAGTTACTTTCAGGGCACAGATACGCAGTATTTT. It specifies CASSYFQGTDTQYF.

This clone was found once. V gene TRBV16 combines with J gene TRBJ1-1; a weak D match, TRBD1 (6 bases). The length of the CDR3 is 16 residues. The ends were cut back, 3 bases at V and 2 bases at J, with 16 bases in the middle. Germline V gene sequence: CDR1 KGHSY, CDR2 FQNENV. CDR3 protein: CASSHAQGYPNTEAFF. DNA for the CDR3: TGTGCCAGCAGCCATGCACAGGGATACCCTAACACTGAAGCTTTCTTT.

The gene calls are TRBV3-1 (or the pseudogene TRBV3-2) and TRBJ2-2; 7 bases match TRBD2. Trimming removed 5 bases from V and 7 bases from J; junction bases left unmatched: 4. CDR3 size: 13 residues. CDR1 is LGHDT, CDR2 YNNKEL, per germline (reference sequence). CDR3: CASSGRGNGELFF. CDR3 DNA: TGTGCCAGCAGCGGGAGGGGTAACGGGGAGCTGTTTTTT.